The text below deals with one T cell receptor beta chain. This sample was included in a study of blood T cells in healthy people across ages. The CDR3 extends over 15 amino acids. CDR1 is SEHNR, CDR2 FQNEAQ, per germline (reference sequence). The V and J ends lost 0 bases and 13 bases, in that order; junction bases with no gene match: 12. Primed by a sample-barcoded 5' primer and a J-beta primer mix, a second PCR proceeded for 7 to 11 cycles. Using its own MiXCR run on the 5' RACE reads, TCRdb lists one record per CDR3 protein. The sample lists about 1.5 million distinct CDR3 sequences; roughly 43% were seen once.

The sample taken for sequencing was blood. The chain uses TRBV7-9 and TRBJ2-1, with TRBD2 identical over 7 bases. The receptor was derived from a woman in her late teens or twenties in good health. The CDR3 is CASSLAGASGETQFF. The CDR3, as DNA: TGTGCCAGCAGCTTAGCCGGGGCTAGCGGAGAGACCCAGTTCTTC. The full variable domain, in which reference TRBV7-9 and TRBJ2-1 provide the parts outside the CDR3, is DTGVSQNPRHKITKRGQNVTFRCDPISEHNRLYWYRQTLGQGPEFLTYFQNEAQLEKSRLLSDRFSAERPKGSFSTLEIQRTEQGDSAMYLCASSLAGASGETQFFGPGTRLTVL.